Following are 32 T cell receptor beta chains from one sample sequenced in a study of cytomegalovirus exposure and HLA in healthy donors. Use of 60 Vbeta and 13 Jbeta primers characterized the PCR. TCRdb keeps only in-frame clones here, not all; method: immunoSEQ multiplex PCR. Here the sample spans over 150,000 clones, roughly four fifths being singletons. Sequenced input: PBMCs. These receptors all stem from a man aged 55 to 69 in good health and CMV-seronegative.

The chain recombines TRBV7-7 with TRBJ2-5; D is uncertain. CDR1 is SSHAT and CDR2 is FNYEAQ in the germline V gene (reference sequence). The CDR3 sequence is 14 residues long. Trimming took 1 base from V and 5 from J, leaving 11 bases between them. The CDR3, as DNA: TGTGCCAGCAGCTTAGGCCGGGTCGGCGAGACCCAGTACTTC. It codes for CASSLGRVGETQYF.

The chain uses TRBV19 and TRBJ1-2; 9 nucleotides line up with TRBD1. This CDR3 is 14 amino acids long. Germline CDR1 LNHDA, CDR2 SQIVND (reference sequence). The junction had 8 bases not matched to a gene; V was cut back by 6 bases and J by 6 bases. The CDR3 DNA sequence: TGTGCCAGTAGAACCACCGGGACAGGGAATGGCTACACCTTC. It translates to CASRTTGTGNGYTF. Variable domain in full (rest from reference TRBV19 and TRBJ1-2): DGGITQSPKYLFRKEGQNVTLSCEQNLNHDAMYWYRQDPGQGLRLIYYSQIVNDFQKGDIAEGYSVSREKKESFPLTVTSAQKNPTAFYLCASRTTGTGNGYTFGSGTRLTVV.

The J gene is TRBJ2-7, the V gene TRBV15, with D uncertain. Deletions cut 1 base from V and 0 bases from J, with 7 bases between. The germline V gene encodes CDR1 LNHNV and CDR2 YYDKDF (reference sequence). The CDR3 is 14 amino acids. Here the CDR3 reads CATSRAPSSYEQYF. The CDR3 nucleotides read TGTGCCACCAGCAGAGCGCCGAGCTCCTACGAGCAGTACTTC.

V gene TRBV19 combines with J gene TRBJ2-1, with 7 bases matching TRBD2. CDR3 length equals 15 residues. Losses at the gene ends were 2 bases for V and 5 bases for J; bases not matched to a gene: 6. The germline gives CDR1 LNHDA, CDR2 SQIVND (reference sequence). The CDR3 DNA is TGTGCCAGTAGTATAATTACAGCGGGAAACAATGAGCAGTTCTTC. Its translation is CASSIITAGNNEQFF.

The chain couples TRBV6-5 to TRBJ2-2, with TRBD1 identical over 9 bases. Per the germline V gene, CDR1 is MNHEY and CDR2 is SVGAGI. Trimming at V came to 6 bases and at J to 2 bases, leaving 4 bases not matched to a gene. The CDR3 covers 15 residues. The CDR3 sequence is CASSTGGGNTGELFF. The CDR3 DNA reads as TGTGCCAGCAGCACAGGGGGCGGCAACACCGGGGAGCTGTTTTTT.

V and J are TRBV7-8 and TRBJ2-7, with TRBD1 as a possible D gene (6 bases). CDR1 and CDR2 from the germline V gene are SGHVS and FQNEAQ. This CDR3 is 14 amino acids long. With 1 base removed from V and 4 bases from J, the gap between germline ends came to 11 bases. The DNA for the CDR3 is TGTGCCAGCAGCTTAGGGGGCAGGGGATACGAGCAGTACTTC. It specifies CASSLGGRGYEQYF.

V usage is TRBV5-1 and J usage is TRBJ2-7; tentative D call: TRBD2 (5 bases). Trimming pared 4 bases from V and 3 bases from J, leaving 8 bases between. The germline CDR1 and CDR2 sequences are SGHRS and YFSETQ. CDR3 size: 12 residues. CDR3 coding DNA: TGCGCCAGCAGCCCGGGATACTACGAGCAGTACTTC. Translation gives CASSPGYYEQYF.

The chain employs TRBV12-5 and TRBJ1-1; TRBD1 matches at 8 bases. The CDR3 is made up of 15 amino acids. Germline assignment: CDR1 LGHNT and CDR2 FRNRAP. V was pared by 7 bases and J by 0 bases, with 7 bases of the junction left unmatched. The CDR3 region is CASAPDRVLNTEAFF. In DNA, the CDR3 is TGTGCTAGTGCCCCGGACAGGGTCTTGAACACTGAAGCTTTCTTT.

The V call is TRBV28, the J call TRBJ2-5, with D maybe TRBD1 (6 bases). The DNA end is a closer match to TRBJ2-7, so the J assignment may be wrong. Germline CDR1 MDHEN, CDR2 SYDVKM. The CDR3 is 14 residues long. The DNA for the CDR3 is TGTGCCAGCACCCGGGCCGGACAGTCCTACGAGCAGTACTTC. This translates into CASTRAGQSYEQYF.

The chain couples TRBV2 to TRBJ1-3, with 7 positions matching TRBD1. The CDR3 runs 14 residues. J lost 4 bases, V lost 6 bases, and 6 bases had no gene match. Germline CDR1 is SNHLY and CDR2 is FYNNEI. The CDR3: CASRAGTAGNTIYF. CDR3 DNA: TGTGCCAGCAGAGCCGGGACAGCGGGAAACACCATATATTTT.

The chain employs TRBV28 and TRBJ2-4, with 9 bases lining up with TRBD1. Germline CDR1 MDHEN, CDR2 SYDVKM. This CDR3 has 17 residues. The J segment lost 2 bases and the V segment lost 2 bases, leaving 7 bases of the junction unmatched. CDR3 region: CASSLIWDRAPKNIQYF. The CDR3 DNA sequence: TGTGCCAGCAGTTTAATTTGGGACAGGGCGCCCAAAAACATTCAGTACTTC. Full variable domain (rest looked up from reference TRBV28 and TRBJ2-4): DVKVTQSSRYLVKRTGEKVFLECVQDMDHENMFWYRQDPGLGLRLIYFSYDVKMKEKGDIPEGYSVSREKKERFSLILESASTNQTSMYLCASSLIWDRAPKNIQYFGAGTRLSVL.

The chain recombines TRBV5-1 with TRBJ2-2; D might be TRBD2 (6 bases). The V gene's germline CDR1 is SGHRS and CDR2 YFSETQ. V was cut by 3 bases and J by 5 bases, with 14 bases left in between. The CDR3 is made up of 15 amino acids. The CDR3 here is CASSWALAGTGELFF. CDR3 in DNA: TGCGCCAGCAGCTGGGCCCTTGCGGGGACCGGGGAGCTGTTTTTT.

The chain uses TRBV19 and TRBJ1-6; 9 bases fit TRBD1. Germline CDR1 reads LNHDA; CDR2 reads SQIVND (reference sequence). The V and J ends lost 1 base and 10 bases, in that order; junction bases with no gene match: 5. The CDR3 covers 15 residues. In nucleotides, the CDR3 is TGTGCCAGTAGTATAGGAGGGACAGGGACATCACCCCTCCACTTT. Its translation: CASSIGGTGTSPLHF.

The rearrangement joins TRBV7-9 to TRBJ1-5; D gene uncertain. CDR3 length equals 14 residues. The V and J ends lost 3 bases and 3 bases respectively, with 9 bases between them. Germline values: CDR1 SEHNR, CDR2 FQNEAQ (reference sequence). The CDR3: CASSFTEHNQPQHF. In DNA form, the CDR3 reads TGTGCCAGCAGCTTTACTGAGCACAATCAGCCCCAGCATTTT.

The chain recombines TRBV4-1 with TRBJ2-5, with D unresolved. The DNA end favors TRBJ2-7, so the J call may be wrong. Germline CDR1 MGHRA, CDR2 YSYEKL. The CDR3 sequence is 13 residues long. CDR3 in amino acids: CASSQGGLYEQYF. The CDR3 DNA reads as TGCGCCAGCAGCCAAGGCGGCCTCTACGAGCAGTACTTC.

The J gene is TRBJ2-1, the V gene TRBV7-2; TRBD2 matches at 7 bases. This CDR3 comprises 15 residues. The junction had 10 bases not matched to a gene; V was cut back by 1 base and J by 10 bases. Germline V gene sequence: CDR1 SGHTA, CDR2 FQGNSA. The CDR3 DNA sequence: TGTGCCAGCAGCTTAGAACCTGACCCGCGGGGGGAGCAGTTCTTC. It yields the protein CASSLEPDPRGEQFF. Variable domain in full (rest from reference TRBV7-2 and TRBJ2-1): GAGVSQSPSNKVTEKGKDVELRCDPISGHTALYWYRQSLGQGLEFLIYFQGNSAPDKSGLPSDRFSAERTGGSVSTLTIQRTQQEDSAVYLCASSLEPDPRGEQFFGPGTRLTVL.

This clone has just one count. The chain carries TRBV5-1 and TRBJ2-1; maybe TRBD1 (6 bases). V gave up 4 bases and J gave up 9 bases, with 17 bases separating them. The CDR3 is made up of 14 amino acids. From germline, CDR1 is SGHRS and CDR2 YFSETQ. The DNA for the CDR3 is TGCGCCAGCAGCCGTGGGGGCAGTGTGGGTGAGCAGTTCTTC. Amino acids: CASSRGGSVGEQFF.

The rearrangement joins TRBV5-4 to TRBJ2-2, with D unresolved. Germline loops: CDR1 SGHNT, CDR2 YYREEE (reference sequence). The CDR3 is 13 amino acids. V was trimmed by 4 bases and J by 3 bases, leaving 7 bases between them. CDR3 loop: CASSQRDTGELFF. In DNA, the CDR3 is TGTGCCAGCAGCCAACGGGACACCGGGGAGCTGTTTTTT.

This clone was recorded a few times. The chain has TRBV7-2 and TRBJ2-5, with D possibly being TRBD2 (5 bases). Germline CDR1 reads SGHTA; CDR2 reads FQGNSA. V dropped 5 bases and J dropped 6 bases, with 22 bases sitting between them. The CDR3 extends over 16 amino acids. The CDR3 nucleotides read TGTGCCAGCAGCCAAACTCGGGGAAACGAAGTAAAGACCCAGTACTTC. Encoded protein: CASSQTRGNEVKTQYF. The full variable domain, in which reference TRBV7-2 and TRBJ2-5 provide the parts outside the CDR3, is GAGVSQSPSNKVTEKGKDVELRCDPISGHTALYWYRQSLGQGLEFLIYFQGNSAPDKSGLPSDRFSAERTGGSVSTLTIQRTQQEDSAVYLCASSQTRGNEVKTQYFGPGTRLLVL.

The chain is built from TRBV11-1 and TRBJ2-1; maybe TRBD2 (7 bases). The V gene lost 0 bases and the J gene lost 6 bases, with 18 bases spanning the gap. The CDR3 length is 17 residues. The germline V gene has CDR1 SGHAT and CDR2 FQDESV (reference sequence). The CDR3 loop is CASSLAAPGGGPNEQFF. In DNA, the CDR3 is TGTGCCAGCAGCTTAGCCGCCCCTGGGGGGGGGCCCAATGAGCAGTTCTTC.

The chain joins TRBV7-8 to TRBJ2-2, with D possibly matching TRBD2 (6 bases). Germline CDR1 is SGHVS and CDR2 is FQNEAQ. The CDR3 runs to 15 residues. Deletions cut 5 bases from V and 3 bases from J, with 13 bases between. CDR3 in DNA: TGTGCCAGCAGCCCAACTAGCAGGTACACCGGGGAGCTGTTTTTT. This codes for CASSPTSRYTGELFF.

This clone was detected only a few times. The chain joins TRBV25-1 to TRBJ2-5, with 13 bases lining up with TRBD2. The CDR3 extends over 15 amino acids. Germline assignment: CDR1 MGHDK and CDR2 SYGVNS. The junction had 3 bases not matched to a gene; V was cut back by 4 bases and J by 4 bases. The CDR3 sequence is CASSARTSGRETQYF. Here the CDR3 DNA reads TGTGCCAGCAGTGCCCGGACTAGCGGGAGAGAGACCCAGTACTTC.

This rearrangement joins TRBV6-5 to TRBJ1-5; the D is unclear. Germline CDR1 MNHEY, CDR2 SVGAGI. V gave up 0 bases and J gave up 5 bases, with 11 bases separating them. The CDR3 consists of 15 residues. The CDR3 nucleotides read TGTGCCAGCAGTTACTCGAACACTGGGCATCAGCCCCAGCATTTT. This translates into CASSYSNTGHQPQHF.

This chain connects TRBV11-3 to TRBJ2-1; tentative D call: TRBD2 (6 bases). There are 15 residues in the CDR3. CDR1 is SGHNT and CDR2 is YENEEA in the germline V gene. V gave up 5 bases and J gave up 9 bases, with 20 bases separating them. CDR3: CASSPGGGLVFEQFF. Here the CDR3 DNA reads TGTGCCAGCAGCCCAGGAGGAGGGTTGGTTTTTGAGCAGTTCTTC.

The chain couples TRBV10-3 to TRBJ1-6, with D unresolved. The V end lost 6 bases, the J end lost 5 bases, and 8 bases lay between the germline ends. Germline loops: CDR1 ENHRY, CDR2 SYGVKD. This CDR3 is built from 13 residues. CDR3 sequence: CAISDTNNSPLHF. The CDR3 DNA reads TGTGCCATCAGCGACACGAATAATTCACCCCTCCACTTT.

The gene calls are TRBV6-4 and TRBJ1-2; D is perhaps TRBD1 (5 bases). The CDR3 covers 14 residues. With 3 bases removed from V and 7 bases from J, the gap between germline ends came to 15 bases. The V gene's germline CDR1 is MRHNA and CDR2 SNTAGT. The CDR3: CASSEDSDRRGYTF. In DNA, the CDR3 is TGTGCCAGCAGTGAAGACAGCGATAGACGTGGCTACACCTTC.

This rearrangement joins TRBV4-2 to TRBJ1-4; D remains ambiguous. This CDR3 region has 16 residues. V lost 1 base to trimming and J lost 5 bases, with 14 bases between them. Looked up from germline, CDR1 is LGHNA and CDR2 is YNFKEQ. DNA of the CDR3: TGTGCCAGCAGCCAAGGCCAGTCCGTACAGAATGAAAAACTGTTTTTT. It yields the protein CASSQGQSVQNEKLFF.

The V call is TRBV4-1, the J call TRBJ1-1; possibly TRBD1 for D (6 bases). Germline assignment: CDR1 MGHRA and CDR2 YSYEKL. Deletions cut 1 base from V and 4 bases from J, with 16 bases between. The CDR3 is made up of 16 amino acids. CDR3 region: CASSQASDRGSTEAFF. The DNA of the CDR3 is TGCGCCAGCAGCCAAGCCTCGGACAGAGGGAGCACTGAAGCTTTCTTT.

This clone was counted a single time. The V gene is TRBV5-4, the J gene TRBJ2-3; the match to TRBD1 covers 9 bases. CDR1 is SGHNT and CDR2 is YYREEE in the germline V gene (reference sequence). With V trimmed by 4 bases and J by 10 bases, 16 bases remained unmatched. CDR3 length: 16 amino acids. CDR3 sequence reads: CASSLGRTGELPAQYF. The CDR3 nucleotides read TGTGCCAGCAGCCTGGGCAGGACAGGGGAGCTTCCTGCGCAGTATTTT.

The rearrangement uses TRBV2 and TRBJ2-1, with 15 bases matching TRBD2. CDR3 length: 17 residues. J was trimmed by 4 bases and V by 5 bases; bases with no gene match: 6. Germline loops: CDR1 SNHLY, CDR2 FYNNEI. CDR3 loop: CASSPLGLAGGYNEQFF. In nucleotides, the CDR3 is TGTGCCAGCAGTCCTTTAGGACTAGCGGGAGGGTACAATGAGCAGTTCTTC.

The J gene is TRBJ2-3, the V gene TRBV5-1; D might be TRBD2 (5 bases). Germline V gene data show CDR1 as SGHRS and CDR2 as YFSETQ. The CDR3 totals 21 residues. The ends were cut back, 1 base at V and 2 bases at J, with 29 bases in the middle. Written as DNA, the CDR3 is TGCGCCAGCAGCTTGAGTCCGGCGGGCGGACCCTTTTTGAGAGACACAGATACGCAGTATTTT. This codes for CASSLSPAGGPFLRDTDTQYF.

This chain's CDR3 is CASRRQTNTEAFF. Here the CDR3 DNA reads TGTGCCAGCAGACGACAGACTAACACTGAAGCTTTCTTT. V is TRBV6-4 and J is TRBJ1-1; perhaps TRBD1 as D (5 bases). The CDR3 totals 13 residues. The ends were cut back, 6 bases at V and 2 bases at J, with 10 bases in the middle. The germline CDR1 and CDR2 sequences are MRHNA and SNTAGT.